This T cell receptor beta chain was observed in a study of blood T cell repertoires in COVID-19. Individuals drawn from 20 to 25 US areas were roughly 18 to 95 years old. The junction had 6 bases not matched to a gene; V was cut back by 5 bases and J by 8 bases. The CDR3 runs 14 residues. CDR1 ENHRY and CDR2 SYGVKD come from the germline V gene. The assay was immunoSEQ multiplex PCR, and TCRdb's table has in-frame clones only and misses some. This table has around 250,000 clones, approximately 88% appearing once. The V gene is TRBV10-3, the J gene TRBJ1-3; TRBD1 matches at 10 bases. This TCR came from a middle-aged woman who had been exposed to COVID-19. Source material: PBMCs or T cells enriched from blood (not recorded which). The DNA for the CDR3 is TGTGCCATCAGTTCCGGACAGGGGGGACACACCATATATTTT. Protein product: CAISSGQGGHTIYF.